The clone carrying this T cell receptor beta chain turned up a few times. Its target is not known. Before sequencing took place, the ViraFEST assay used viral peptide pools to expand antigen-specific CD4+ T cells. Scientists isolated CD4+ T cells after a roughly ten-day culture period ended. None of the vaccinated had previously contracted SARS-CoV-2, and their nucleocapsid antibodies tested negative. Cultures received IL-2 medium that replaced half the medium on days 3 and 7. The source of the sample is a study of vaccination effects on CD4 cells after COVID-19. Study context: BNT162b2 vaccine or mRNA-1273 vaccine was given to participants in two doses.

Study outcomes and limitations: Both infection-induced and vaccine-induced clones contracted markedly at late post-vaccination timepoints.

This table comes from immunoSEQ multiplex PCR, and its TCRdb copy is limited to in-frame clones, with some not included. The top ten hold 10% of the sample, which has roughly 67,000 clones, over 70% seen once. Trimming at V came to 3 bases and at J to 2 bases, leaving 1 base not matched to a gene. Germline V gives CDR1 KGHSH, CDR2 LQKENI. This CDR3 has 16 amino acids. This sequence joins TRBV18 and TRBJ2-6, with 10 bases matching TRBD1. The sample was CD4+ T cells from PBMCs cultured with SARS-CoV-2 spike peptides, taken before COVID-19 vaccination. The clonotype was recovered from a human donor who received a COVID-19 vaccine. The CDR3 DNA sequence: TGTGCCAGCTCACCCGGGACAGGGGCTGGGGCCAACGTCCTGACTTTC. It is translated as CASSPGTGAGANVLTF.